A single sample gave rise to the 5 T cell receptor beta chains below, sequenced in a study of blood T cell repertoires in COVID-19. Measured with immunoSEQ multiplex PCR; TCRdb has only the in-frame clones, and not every one. The table includes 120,000 to 150,000 clones, about four fifths detected once. Sample: peripheral blood. The receptors originated from a human donor in a cohort sampled during active COVID-19.

The chain links TRBV5-1 to TRBJ2-3, with TRBD2 matching 11 bases. CDR1 is SGHRS, CDR2 YFSETQ, per germline. V lost 2 bases, J lost 6 bases, and 5 bases stayed unmatched. The length of the CDR3 is 15 residues. The CDR3 is CASSFLSSGGDTQYF. CDR3 coding DNA: TGCGCCAGCAGCTTTCTGTCTAGCGGGGGGGATACGCAGTATTTT.

This clone showed up just a few times. The chain combines TRBV5-4 with TRBJ2-5, with 11 bases fitting TRBD2. V dropped 2 bases and J dropped 4; count of bases not matched to a gene: 4. Germline CDR1 and CDR2: SGHNT and YYREEE (reference sequence). The CDR3 has 15 residues. This chain's CDR3 is CASSFLAGGGETQYF. CDR3 DNA sequence: TGTGCCAGCAGCTTCTTAGCGGGGGGGGGAGAGACCCAGTACTTC.

The chain has TRBV14 and TRBJ2-6; 8 bases agree with TRBD2. CDR1 and CDR2 from the germline V gene are SGHDN and FVKESK. The CDR3 spans 17 residues. J lost 2 bases, V lost 4 bases, and 7 bases had no gene match. The CDR3 is CASSPNGGGPGANVLTF. For the CDR3, the DNA is TGTGCCAGCAGCCCAAACGGCGGGGGGCCTGGGGCCAACGTCCTGACTTTC.

CDR3 sequence reads: CASSLRLAGGADTQYF. The CDR3 nucleotides read TGTGCCAGCAGCTTACGACTAGCGGGGGGGGCAGATACGCAGTATTTT. V usage is TRBV7-2 and J usage is TRBJ2-3; 14 positions agree with TRBD2. The CDR3 has 16 residues. Germline loops: CDR1 SGHTA, CDR2 FQGNSA. With V trimmed by 2 bases and J by 4 bases, 2 bases remained unmatched.

The V gene is TRBV6-6, the J gene TRBJ2-7; possibly TRBD2 for D (6 bases). The germline CDR1 and CDR2 sequences are MNHNY and SVGAGI (reference sequence). Trimming took 3 bases from V and 6 from J, leaving 12 bases between them. This CDR3 comprises 13 residues. CDR3 in DNA: TGTGCCAGCAGTTATGGCCTCGGGGGCGAGCAGTACGTC. Translation: CASSYGLGGEQYV.